This T cell receptor (beta chain) was identified during a study of cytotoxic CD8 clonotypes in ibrutinib-treated CLL. Turning to the study itself: The taking of response samples occurred after a median roughly 12 months of treatment, with a range of 6 to 36. When averaged across all of the samples, the counts came to around 260,000 productive templates and about 90,000 productive rearrangements. General study findings and limits: Starting clonality was above that of age-matched healthy donors and tracked circulating CD8+ T-cell counts.

Sequencing was performed with immunoSEQ multiplex PCR; in TCRdb, only in-frame clones are kept and a portion is missing. Of some 300,000 clones listed, approximately 80% are singletons. On this clone: Its cognate antigen is unknown. Other DNA sequences in this specimen translate into the identical CDR3.

This sequence was found in a human donor with chronic lymphocytic leukemia. Sequences were derived from PBMCs, sampled before ibrutinib treatment.

CDR3 coding DNA: TGTGCCAGCAGCCTCGACGGGATCTATGGCTACACCTTC. This codes for CASSLDGIYGYTF. V is TRBV5-4 and J is TRBJ1-2; D gene uncertain. This CDR3 spans 13 amino acids. V lost 4 bases to trimming and J lost 4 bases, with 11 bases between them. Germline lookup yields CDR1 SGHNT and CDR2 YYREEE (reference sequence).